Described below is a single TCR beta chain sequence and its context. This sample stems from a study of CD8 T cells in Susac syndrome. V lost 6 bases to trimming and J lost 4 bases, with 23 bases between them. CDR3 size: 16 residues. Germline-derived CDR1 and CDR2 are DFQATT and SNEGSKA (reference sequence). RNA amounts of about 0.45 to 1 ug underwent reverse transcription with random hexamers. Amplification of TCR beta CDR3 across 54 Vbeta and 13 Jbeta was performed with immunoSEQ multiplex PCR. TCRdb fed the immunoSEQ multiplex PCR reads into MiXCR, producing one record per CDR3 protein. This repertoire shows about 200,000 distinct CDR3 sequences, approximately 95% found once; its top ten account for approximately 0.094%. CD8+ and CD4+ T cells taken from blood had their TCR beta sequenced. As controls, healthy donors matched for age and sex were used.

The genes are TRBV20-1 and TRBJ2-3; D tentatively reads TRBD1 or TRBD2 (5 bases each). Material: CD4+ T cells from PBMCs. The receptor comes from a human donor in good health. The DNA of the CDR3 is TGCAGTGCCCTCTCAGGGAGTCGCGTCGGGTCAGATACGCAGTATTTT. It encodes CSALSGSRVGSDTQYF.